This T cell receptor beta chain comes out of a study of response to subunit inactivated influenza vaccine. Study results and caveats: New T cells are recruited in small numbers by each seasonal influenza vaccination, according to the authors' suggestion.

Each CDR3 protein gets one entry after TCRdb re-called the RT-PCR reads with MiXCR. The data contain around 250,000 distinct CDR3 sequences, 10% to 15% of them seen just once; the ten biggest clones take up 7.8%. This clonotype showed up just a few times. Its target is not known. The CDR3 runs 14 residues. V lost 5 bases, J lost 4 bases, and 7 bases stayed unmatched. Germline V gene lookup returns CDR1 SGHTA and CDR2 FQGTGA. The chain employs TRBV7-3 and TRBJ2-5; 7 bases line up with TRBD2. The source material was non-naive T cells sorted from PBMCs, sampled less than 15 days before vaccination. The clonotype comes from a man aged 45-65 years who received an inactivated influenza vaccine. Written as DNA, the CDR3 is TGTGCCAGCAGCCCCAGTGGGGGGGGAGAGACCCAGTACTTC. Amino acid sequence: CASSPSGGGETQYF.